A single sample gave rise to the 2 T cell receptor beta chains below, sequenced in a study of cytomegalovirus exposure and HLA in healthy donors (dated by TCRdb to between 2016 and 2019). The method was the immunoSEQ multiplex PCR assay. A mixture of 60 forward primers for TCR Vbeta segments and 13 reverse primers for TCR Jbeta segments was used in the multiplex PCR. Entries here come from immuneACCESS through TCRdb and include only in-frame sequences with V and J called. Some clones fail to appear in such tables; in the studies checked, an unresolved V gene covers under half of the shortfall, and the cause of the remainder is unknown. The table for this sample lists more than 95,000 clones; approximately 69% of them were counted only once. Jointly, the top ten make up 3.2% of the sample. The sequenced sample was PBMCs. These receptor sequences come from a man aged 25-40 years in good health and CMV-seronegative.

The V and J genes are TRBV19 and TRBJ2-1; the match to TRBD2 covers 7 bases. V was clipped by 3 bases and J by 3 bases; unmatched bases: 2. Looked up from germline, CDR1 is LNHDA and CDR2 is SQIVND (reference sequence). This CDR3 contains 14 residues. The CDR3 region has the DNA TGTGCCAGTAGTATCCTAGCGGACTACAATGAGCAGTTCTTC. This sequence encodes CASSILADYNEQFF.

This clone was detected only once. The genes are TRBV7-9 and TRBJ1-2; D unresolved. CDR3 length: 15 residues. The germline gives CDR1 SEHNR, CDR2 FQNEAQ (reference sequence). V was pared by 6 bases and J by 0 bases, with 14 bases between. This CDR3 reads CASSPGGPPNYGYTF. CDR3 DNA sequence: TGTGCCAGCAGTCCTGGAGGGCCACCTAACTATGGCTACACCTTC.